The text below deals with one T cell receptor (beta chain). This entry is derived from a study of blood T cell repertoires in COVID-19. Study-wide background: Spain, Italy and the United States supplied samples that represented acute and convalescent COVID-19.

V was pared by 1 base and J by 1 base, with 5 bases between. This CDR3 spans 13 amino acids. Per germline, CDR1 SGHRS and CDR2 YFSETQ. In the authors' workflow: Reference gene primer amplification gave nucleated cell count estimates. Only in-frame clones appear in the TCRdb table, and some are missing; sequencing was by immunoSEQ multiplex PCR. D and trimming come from the DNA, and the V and J calls and clone size come from that table. The data contain around 25,000 clones, roughly 90% of them seen just once; the ten biggest clones take up around 2.8%. This chain uses TRBV5-1 with TRBJ1-2; D is ambiguous. The source is a human donor in a cohort sampled during active COVID-19. Sequenced: peripheral blood. CDR3 residues: CASSLYSNYGYTF. CDR3 nucleotide sequence: TGCGCCAGCAGCTTGTACAGTAACTATGGCTACACCTTC.